The subject of this entry is one T cell receptor (beta chain). The entry originates in a study of shared T cell receptors in the human thymus. TCRdb keeps only in-frame clones here, not all; method: immunoSEQ multiplex PCR. The sample lists roughly 700,000 clones, approximately 87% occurring once. Germline V gene data show CDR1 as SGHNT and CDR2 as YYREEE (reference sequence). The CDR3 runs 14 residues. V shed 4 bases and J shed 1 base, with 11 bases lying between them. A further study also used this sample, focusing on human thymus T cells. Turning to that study: Infants served as donors; they were healthy and Finnish and were having corrective surgery for congenital heart defects. The source of the thymus tissue was resections taken during corrective heart surgery. Related studies noted strongly shared thymic repertoires across unrelated people.

The receptor's source is a boy under two years old with a congenital heart defect. What was sequenced was thymocytes. This chain connects TRBV5-4 to TRBJ1-2; tentatively, D is TRBD1 (6 bases). CDR3 DNA sequence: TGTGCCAGCAGCCCCTCACAGGGTAACTATGGCTACACCTTC. Amino acids: CASSPSQGNYGYTF.